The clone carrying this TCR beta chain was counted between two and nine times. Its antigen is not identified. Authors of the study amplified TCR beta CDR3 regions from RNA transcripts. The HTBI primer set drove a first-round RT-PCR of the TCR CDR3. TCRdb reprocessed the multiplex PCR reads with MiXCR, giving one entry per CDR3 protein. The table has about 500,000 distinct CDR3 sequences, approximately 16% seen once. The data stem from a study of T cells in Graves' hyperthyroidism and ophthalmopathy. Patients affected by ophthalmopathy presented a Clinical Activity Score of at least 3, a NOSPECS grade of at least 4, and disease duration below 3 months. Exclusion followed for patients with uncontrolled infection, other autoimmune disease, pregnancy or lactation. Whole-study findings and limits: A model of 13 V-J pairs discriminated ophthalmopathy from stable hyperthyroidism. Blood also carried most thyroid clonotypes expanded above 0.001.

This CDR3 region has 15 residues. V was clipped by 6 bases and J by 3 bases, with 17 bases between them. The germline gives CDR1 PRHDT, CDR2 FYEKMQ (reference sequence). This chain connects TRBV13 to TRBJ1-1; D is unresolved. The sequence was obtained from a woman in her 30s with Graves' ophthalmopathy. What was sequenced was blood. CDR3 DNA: TGTGCCAGCAGTCCCTTCGGGCTGGAGGACACTGAAGCTTTCTTT. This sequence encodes CASSPFGLEDTEAFF.